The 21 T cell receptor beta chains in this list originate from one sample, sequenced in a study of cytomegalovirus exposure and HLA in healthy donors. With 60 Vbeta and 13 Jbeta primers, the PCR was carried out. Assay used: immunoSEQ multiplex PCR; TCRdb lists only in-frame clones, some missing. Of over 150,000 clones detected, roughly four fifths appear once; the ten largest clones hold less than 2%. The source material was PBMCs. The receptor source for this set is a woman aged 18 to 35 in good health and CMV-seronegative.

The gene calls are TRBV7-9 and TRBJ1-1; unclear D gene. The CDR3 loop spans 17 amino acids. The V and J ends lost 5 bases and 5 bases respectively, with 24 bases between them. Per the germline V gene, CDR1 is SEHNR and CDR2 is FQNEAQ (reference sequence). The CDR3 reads CASSPPGRRGSRTEAFF. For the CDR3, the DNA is TGTGCCAGCAGCCCCCCGGGAAGAAGAGGGAGTCGGACTGAAGCTTTCTTT. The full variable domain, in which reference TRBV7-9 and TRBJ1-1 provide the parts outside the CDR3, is DTGVSQNPRHKITKRGQNVTFRCDPISEHNRLYWYRQTLGQGPEFLTYFQNEAQLEKSRLLSDRFSAERPKGSFSTLEIQRTEQGDSAMYLCASSPPGRRGSRTEAFFGQGTRLTVV.

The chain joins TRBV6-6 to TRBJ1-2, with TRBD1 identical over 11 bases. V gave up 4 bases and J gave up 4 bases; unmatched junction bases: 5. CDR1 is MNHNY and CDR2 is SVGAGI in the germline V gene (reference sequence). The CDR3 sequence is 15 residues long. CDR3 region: CASSSGQGAIYGYTF. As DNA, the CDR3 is TGTGCCAGCAGTTCTGGACAGGGGGCCATCTATGGCTACACCTTC.

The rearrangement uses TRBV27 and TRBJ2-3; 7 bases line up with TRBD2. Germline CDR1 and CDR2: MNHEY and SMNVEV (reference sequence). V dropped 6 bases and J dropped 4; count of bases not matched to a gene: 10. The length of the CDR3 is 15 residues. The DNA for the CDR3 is TGTGCCAGCAGGAGGGCGGGAGCGAGACCAGATACGCAGTATTTT. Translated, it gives CASRRAGARPDTQYF.

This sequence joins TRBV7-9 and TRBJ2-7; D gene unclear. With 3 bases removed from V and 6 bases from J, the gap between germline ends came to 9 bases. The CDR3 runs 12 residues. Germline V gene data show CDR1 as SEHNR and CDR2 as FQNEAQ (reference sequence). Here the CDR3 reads CASSLKASEQYF. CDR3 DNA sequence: TGTGCCAGCAGCTTGAAAGCCTCCGAGCAGTACTTC.

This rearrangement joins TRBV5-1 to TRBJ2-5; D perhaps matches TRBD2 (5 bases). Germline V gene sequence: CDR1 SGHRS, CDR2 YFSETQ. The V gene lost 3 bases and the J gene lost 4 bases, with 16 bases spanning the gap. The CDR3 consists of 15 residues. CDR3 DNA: TGCGCCAGCAGCTCCGGGGTGAGCTATGGAGAGACCCAGTACTTC. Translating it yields CASSSGVSYGETQYF.

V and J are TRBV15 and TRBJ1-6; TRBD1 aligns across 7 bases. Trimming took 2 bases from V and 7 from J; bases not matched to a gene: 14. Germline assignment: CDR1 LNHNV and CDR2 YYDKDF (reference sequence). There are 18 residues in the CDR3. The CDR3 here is CATSRTDLTRDRNSPLHF. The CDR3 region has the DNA TGTGCCACCAGCAGAACGGATCTAACCCGGGACAGAAATTCACCCCTCCACTTT.

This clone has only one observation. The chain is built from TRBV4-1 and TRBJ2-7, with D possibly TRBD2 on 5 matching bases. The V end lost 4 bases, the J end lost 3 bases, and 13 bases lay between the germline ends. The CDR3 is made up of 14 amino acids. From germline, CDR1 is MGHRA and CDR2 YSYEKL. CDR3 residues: CASSRFRGNYEQYF. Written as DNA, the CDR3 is TGCGCCAGCAGCCGGTTCCGAGGGAACTACGAGCAGTACTTC.

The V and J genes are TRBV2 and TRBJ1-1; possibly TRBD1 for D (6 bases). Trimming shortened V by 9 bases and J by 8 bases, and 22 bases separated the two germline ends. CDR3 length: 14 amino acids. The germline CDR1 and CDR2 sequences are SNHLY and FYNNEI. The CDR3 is CARKSRGGPGEAFF. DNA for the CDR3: TGTGCCAGGAAAAGCAGGGGCGGTCCAGGAGAAGCTTTCTTT.

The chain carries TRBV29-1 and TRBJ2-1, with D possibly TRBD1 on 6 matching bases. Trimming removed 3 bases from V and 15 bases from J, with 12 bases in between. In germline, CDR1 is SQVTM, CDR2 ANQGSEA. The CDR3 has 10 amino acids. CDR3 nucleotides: TGCAGCGTTGATGTGGGGGCCGCGTTCTTC. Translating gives CSVDVGAAFF.

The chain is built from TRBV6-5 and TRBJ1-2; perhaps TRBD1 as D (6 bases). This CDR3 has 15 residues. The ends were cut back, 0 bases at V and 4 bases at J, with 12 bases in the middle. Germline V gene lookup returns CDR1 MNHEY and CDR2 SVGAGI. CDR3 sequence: CASSYSIAGAYGYTF. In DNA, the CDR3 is TGTGCCAGCAGTTACTCGATAGCAGGGGCCTATGGCTACACCTTC.

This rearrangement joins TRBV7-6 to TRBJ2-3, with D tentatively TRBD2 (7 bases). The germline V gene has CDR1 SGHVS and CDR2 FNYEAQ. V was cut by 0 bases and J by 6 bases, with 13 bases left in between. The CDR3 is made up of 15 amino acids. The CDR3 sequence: CASSLAGGPSDTQYF. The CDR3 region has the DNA TGTGCCAGCAGCTTAGCGGGGGGGCCATCGGATACGCAGTATTTT.

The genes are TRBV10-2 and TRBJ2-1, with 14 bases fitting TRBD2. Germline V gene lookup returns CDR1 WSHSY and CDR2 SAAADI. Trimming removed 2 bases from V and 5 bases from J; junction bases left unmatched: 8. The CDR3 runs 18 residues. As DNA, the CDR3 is TGCGCCAGCAGTGAGAAGGGGACTAGCGGGAGTCAAGACAATGAGCAGTTCTTC. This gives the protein CASSEKGTSGSQDNEQFF.

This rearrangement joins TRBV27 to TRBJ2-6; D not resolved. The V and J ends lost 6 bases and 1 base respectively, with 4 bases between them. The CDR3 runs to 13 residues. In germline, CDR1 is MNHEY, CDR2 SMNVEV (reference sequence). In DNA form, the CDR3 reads TGTGCCAGCAGGACTTCTGGGGCCAACGTCCTGACTTTC. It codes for CASRTSGANVLTF.

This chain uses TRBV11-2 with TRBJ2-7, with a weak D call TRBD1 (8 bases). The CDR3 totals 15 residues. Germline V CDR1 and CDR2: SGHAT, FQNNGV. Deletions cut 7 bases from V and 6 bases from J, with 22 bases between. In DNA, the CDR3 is TGTGCCAGCATGGACAGGGTAGGACTAGTAGGCGAGCAGTACTTC. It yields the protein CASMDRVGLVGEQYF.

CDR3 sequence: CASSPLAVLYGYTF. In nucleotides, the CDR3 is TGTGCCAGCTCACCCCTCGCAGTCCTCTATGGCTACACCTTC. The chain recombines TRBV18 with TRBJ1-2; D not resolved. Per germline, CDR1 KGHSH and CDR2 LQKENI. The CDR3 loop spans 14 amino acids. V lost 3 bases, J lost 4 bases, and 12 bases lay in between.

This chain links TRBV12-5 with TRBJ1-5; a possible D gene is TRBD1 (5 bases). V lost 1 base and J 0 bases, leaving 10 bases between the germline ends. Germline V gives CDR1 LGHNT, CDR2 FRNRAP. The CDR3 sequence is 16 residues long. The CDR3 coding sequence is TGTGCTAGTGGTTTGGGGCAGGGTGATAGCAATCAGCCCCAGCATTTT. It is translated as CASGLGQGDSNQPQHF.

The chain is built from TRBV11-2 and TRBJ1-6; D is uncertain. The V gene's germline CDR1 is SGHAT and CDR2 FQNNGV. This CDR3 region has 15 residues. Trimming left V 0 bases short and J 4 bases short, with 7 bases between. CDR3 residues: CASSLDRGYNSPLHF. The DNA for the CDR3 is TGTGCCAGCAGCTTAGATCGGGGTTATAATTCACCCCTCCACTTT.

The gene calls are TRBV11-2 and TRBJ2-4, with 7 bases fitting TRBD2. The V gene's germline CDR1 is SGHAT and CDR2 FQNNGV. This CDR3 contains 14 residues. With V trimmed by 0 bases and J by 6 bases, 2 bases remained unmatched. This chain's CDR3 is CASSLDGGVNIQYF. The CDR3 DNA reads TGTGCCAGCAGCTTAGATGGGGGGGTAAACATTCAGTACTTC.

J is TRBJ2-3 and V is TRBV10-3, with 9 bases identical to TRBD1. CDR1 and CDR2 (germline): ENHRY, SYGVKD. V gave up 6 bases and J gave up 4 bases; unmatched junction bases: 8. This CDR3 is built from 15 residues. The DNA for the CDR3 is TGTGCCATCAGCCCTCGGGACAGGGTTGCAGATACGCAGTATTTT. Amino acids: CAISPRDRVADTQYF.

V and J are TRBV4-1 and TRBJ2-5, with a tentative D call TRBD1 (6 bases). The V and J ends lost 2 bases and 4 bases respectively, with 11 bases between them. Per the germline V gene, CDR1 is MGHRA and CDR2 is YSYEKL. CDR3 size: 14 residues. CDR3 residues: CASSQRYRAETQYF. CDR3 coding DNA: TGCGCCAGCAGCCAAAGGTACAGGGCAGAGACCCAGTACTTC.

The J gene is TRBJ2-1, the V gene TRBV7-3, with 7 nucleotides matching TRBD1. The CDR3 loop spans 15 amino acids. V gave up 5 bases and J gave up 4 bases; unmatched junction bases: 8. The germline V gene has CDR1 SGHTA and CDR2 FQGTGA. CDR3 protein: CASSLRGQPYNEQFF. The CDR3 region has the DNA TGTGCCAGCAGCCTCAGGGGACAGCCGTACAATGAGCAGTTCTTC.